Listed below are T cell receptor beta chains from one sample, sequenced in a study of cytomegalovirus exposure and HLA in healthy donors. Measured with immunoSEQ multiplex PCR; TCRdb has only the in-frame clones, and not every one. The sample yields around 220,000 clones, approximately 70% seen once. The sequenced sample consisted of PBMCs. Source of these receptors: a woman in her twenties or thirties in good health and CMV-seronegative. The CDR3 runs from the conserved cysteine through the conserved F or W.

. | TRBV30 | CAWRGGVAGALTYEQYF
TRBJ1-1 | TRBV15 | CATSTQGYTEAFF
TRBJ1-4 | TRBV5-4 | CASSPGTSNEKLFF
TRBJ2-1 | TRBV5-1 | CASSLPGLAEPRSYNEQFF
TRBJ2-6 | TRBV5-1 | CASSTGDRGPSSGANVLTF
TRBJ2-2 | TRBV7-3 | CASSLTFQGSKHTGELFF
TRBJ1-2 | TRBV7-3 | CASSSGQGDYGYTF
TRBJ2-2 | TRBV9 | CASSVRTGELFF
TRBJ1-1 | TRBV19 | CASSAGRDTEAFF
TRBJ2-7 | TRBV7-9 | CASSSDTDWTYEQYF
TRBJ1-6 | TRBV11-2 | CASSLVGRGNSPLHF
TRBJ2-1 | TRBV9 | CASSVGTSGGSYNEQFF
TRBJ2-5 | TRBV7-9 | CASNIQATDKNQETQYF
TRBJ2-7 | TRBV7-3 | CASSLDRGREQYF
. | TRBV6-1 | CASNEPGQDYEQYF
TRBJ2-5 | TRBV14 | CASSPRQGETQYF
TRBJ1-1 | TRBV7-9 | CASSLGGRGHTEAFF
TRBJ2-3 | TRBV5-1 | CASSQQGIETDTQYF
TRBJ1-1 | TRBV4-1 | CASSQDLGMGRGNTEAFF
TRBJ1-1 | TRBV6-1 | CASSQSAEAFF
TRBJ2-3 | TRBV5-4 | CASSLADFTDTQYF
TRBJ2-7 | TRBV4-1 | CASSQEGGAPSEQYF
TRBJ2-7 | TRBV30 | CAWSHGDRGTYEQNF
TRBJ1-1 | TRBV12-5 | CASSQVNTEAFF
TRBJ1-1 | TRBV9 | CASSGAGVGTEAFF
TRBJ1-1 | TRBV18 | CASSSVYTEAFF
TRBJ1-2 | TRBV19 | CASSIAGLLLLNYGYTF
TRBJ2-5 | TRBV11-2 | CASSLGATGRETQYF
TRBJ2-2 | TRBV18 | CASRTGVTGELFF
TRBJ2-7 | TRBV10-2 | CASKLAGSPSYEQYF
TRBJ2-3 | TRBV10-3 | CAISESSSGLADTQYF
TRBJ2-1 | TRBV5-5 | CASTYNRDSYNEQFF
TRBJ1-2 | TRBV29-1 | CSVEGTGYYGYTF
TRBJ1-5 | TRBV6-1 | CASSGQGQPQHF
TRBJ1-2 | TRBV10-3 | CATGQGAGYGYTF
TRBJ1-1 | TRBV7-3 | CASSLHPGQNTEAFF
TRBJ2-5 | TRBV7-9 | CSSEEETQYF
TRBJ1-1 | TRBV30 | CASTGETEAFF
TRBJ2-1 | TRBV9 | CASSAGTGNEQFF
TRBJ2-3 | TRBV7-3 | CATSPGGADIYTDTQYF
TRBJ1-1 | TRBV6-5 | CASSPGLTEAFF
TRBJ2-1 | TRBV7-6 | CASTETAVGGEQFF
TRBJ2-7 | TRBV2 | CASSDPKSGTGTYEQYF
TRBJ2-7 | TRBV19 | CASSQLDRVREQYF
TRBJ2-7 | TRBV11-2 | CASSLPASGSPYEQYF
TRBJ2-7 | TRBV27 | CASSWSWGDYEQYF
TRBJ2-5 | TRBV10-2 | CASIPHRPVFSFLDREEAQYF
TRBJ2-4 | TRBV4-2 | CASSQDEAGVDIQYF
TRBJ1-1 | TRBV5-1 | CASSRGQGYEAFF
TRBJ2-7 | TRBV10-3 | CASIPLAGGSNEQYF
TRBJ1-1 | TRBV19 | CASFRQGLNTEAFF
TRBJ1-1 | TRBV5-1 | CASSWVGPGTGGNTEAFF
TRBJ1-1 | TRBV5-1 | CASSSLQGKAEAFF
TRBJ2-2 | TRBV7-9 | CASSLAGGWTGELFF
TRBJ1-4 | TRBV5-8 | CASSAYRGVGEKLFF
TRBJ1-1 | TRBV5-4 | CASSLSRNTEAFF
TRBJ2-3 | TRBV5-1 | CASSLEGLVRRDTQYF
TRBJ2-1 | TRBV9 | CASSVRDRGHYNEQFF
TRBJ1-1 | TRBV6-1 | CASSTSLLVNTEAFF